Below, one T cell receptor beta chain is given with its context. The data derive from a study of PD-L1 blockade in urothelial cancer. Study-wide background: Patients took up atezolizumab in 2014 at 1,200 mg intravenously every 3 weeks.

Every PCR got spiked synthetic TCR analog templates. TCRdb's copy holds only in-frame clones and misses some; the assay was immunoSEQ multiplex PCR. The top ten clones hold roughly 2.8% of a sample with some 60,000 clones, just over 85% of them seen once. The germline V gene encodes CDR1 SGHTA and CDR2 FQGNSA. There are 15 residues in the CDR3. V shed 6 bases and J 2 bases; nucleotides not matched to a gene: 6. The sequence derives from a man aged 45 to 65 with urothelial cancer. The chain uses TRBV7-2 and TRBJ2-3, with 9 bases identical to TRBD2. This material consisted of PBMCs, taken around atezolizumab (anti-PD-L1) treatment. CDR3: CASSVAGGFTDTQYF. In nucleotides, the CDR3 is TGTGCCAGCAGTGTCGCGGGAGGGTTCACAGATACGCAGTATTTT. Full variable domain (rest looked up from reference TRBV7-2 and TRBJ2-3): GAGVSQSPSNKVTEKGKDVELRCDPISGHTALYWYRQSLGQGLEFLIYFQGNSAPDKSGLPSDRFSAERTGGSVSTLTIQRTQQEDSAVYLCASSVAGGFTDTQYFGPGTRLTVL.